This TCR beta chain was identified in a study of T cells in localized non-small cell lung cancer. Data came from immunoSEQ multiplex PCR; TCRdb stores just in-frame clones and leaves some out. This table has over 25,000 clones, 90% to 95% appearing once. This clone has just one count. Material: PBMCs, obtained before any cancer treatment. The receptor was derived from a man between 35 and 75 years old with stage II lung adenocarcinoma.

The DNA of the CDR3 is TGTGCCAGCAGCAAAACAGGGGACACCGGGGAGCTGTTTTTT. This encodes CASSKTGDTGELFF. J is TRBJ2-2 and V is TRBV7-3; TRBD1 matches at 7 bases. Per the germline V gene, CDR1 is SGHTA and CDR2 is FQGTGA. V gave up 5 bases and J gave up 3 bases; unmatched junction bases: 3. The CDR3 is 14 residues long.